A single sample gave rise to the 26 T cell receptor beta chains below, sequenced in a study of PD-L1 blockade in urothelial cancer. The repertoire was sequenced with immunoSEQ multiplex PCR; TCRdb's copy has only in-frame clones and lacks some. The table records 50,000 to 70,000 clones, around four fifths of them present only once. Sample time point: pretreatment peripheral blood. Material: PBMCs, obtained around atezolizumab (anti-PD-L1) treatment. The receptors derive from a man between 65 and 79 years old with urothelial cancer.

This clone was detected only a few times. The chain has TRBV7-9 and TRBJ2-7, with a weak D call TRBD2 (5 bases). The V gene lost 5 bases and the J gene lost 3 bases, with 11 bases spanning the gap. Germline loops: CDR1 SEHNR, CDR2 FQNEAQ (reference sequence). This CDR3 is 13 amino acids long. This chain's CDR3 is CASSVTEGYEQYF. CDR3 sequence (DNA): TGTGCCAGCAGCGTCACCGAGGGCTACGAGCAGTACTTC.

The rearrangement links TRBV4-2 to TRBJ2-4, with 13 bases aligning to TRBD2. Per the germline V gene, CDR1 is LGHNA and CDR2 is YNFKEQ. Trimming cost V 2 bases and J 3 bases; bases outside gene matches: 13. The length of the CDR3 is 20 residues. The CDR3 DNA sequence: TGTGCCAGCAGCCAAACCCCGACTAGCGGGAGGAAGGCAGGCAAAAACATTCAGTACTTC. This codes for CASSQTPTSGRKAGKNIQYF.

The CDR3: CASSSPRTSGSYNEQFF. The DNA for the CDR3 is TGTGCCAGCAGTTCACCACGGACTAGCGGGTCTTACAATGAGCAGTTCTTC. The chain combines TRBV27 with TRBJ2-1, with 11 positions matching TRBD2. The CDR3 totals 17 residues. Germline trimming cut 4 bases from V and 4 bases from J; bases unmatched to any gene: 9. Germline CDR1 and CDR2: MNHEY and SMNVEV (reference sequence).

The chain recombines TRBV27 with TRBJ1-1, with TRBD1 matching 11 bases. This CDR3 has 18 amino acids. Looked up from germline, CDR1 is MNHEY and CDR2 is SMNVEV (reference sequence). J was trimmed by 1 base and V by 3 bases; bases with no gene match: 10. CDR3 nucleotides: TGTGCCAGCAGTTTTATTGGACAGGGGGCCCTGGGGAACACTGAAGCTTTCTTT. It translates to CASSFIGQGALGNTEAFF.

CDR3: CASSLSQGNEKLFF. The CDR3 DNA reads as TGTGCCAGCAGTTTAAGTCAGGGAAATGAAAAACTGTTTTTT. The chain joins TRBV28 to TRBJ1-4; the D gene is possibly TRBD1 (5 bases). Per the germline V gene, CDR1 is MDHEN and CDR2 is SYDVKM. V was trimmed by 2 bases and J by 5 bases, leaving 9 bases between them. CDR3 length: 14 residues.

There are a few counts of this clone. This chain's CDR3 is CASSLRTGQYRFETQYF. The CDR3 DNA follows: TGTGCCAGCAGCCTACGGACAGGGCAGTATCGATTCGAGACCCAGTACTTC. The V gene is TRBV7-2, the J gene TRBJ2-5, with 8 bases aligning to TRBD1. CDR1 is SGHTA, CDR2 FQGNSA, per germline. The CDR3 is 17 amino acids. V shed 5 bases, J shed 5 bases, and the junction held 16 bases outside the gene matches.

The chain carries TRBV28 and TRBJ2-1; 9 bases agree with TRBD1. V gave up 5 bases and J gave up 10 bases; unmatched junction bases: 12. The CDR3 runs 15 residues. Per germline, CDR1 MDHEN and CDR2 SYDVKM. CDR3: CASSLNGQGTEEQFF. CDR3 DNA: TGTGCCAGCAGTCTAAACGGACAGGGGACGGAAGAGCAGTTCTTC.

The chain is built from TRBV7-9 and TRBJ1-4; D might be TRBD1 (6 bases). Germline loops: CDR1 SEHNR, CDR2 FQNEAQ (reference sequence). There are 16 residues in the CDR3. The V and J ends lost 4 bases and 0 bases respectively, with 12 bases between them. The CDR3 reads CASSSTKGATNEKLFF. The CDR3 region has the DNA TGTGCCAGCAGCTCCACAAAGGGGGCAACTAATGAAAAACTGTTTTTT.

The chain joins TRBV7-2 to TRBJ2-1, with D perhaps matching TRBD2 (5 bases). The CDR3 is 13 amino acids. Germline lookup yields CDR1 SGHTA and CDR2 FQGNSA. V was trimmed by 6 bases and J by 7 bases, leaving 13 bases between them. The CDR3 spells CASSRAEENEQFF. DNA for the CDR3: TGTGCCAGCAGTCGAGCGGAGGAGAATGAGCAGTTCTTC.

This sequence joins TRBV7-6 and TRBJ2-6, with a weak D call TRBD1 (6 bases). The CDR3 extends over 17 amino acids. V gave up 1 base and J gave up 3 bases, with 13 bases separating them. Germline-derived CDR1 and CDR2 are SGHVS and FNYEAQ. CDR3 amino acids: CASSLVAGAGGANVLTF. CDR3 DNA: TGTGCCAGCAGCTTAGTAGCAGGGGCTGGTGGGGCCAACGTCCTGACTTTC.

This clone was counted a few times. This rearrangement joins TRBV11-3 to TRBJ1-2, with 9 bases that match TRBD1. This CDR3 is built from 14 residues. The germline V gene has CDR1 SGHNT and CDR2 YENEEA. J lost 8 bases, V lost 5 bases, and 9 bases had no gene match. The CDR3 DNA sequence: TGTGCCAGCAGCCCAGGACAGGGGACGGGAGGCTACACCTTC. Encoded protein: CASSPGQGTGGYTF.

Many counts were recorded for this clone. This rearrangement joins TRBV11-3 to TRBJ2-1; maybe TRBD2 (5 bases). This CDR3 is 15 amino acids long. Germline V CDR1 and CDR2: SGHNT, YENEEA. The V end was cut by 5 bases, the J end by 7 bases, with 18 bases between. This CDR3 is CASSPAGFGWNEQFF. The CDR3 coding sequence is TGTGCCAGCAGCCCGGCGGGTTTTGGGTGGAATGAGCAGTTCTTC.

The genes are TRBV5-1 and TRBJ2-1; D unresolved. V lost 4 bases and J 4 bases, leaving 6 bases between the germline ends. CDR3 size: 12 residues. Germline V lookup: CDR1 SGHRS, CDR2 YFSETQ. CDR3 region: CASSMAYNEQFF. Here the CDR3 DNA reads TGCGCCAGCAGCATGGCTTACAATGAGCAGTTCTTC.

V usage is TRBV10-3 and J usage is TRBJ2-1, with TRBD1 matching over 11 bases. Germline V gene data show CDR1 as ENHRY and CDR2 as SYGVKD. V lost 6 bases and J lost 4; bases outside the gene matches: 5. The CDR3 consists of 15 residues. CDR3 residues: CAISTGTGGYNEQFF. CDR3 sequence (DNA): TGTGCCATCAGCACGGGGACAGGGGGGTACAATGAGCAGTTCTTC.

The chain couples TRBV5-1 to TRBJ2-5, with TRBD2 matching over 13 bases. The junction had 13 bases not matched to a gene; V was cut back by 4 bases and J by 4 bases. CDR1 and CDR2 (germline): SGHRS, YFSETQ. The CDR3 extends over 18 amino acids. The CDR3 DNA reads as TGCGCCAGCAGCAACGAGCAACTAGCGGGGGGGACCTCAGAGACCCAGTACTTC. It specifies CASSNEQLAGGTSETQYF. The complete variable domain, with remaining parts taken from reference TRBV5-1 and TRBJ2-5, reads KAGVTQTPRYLIKTRGQQVTLSCSPISGHRSVSWYQQTPGQGLQFLFEYFSETQRNKGNFPGRFSGRQFSNSRSEMNVSTLELGDSALYLCASSNEQLAGGTSETQYFGPGTRLLVL.

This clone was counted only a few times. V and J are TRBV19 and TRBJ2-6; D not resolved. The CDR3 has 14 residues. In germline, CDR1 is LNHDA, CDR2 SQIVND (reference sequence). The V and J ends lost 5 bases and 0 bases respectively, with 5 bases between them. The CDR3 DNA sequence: TGTGCCAGTAGTCGTTCCTCTGGGGCCAACGTCCTGACTTTC. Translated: CASSRSSGANVLTF. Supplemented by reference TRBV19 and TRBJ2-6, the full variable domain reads DGGITQSPKYLFRKEGQNVTLSCEQNLNHDAMYWYRQDPGQGLRLIYYSQIVNDFQKGDIAEGYSVSREKKESFPLTVTSAQKNPTAFYLCASSRSSGANVLTFGAGSRLTVL.

CDR3 bases: TGTGCCAGCAGCGTAGGTTCCGCCGGGGAGCTGTTTTTT. It codes for CASSVGSAGELFF. The rearrangement uses TRBV9 and TRBJ2-2; unclear D gene. Trimming removed 0 bases from V and 6 bases from J, with 6 bases in between. The CDR3 is made up of 13 amino acids. The germline CDR1 and CDR2 sequences are SGDLS and YYNGEE.

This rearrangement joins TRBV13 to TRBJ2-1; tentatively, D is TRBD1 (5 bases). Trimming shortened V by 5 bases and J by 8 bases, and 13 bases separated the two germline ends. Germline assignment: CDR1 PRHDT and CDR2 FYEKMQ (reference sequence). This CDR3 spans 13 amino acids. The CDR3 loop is CASSEQGPDEQFF. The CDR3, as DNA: TGTGCCAGCAGCGAGCAGGGCCCCGATGAGCAGTTCTTC. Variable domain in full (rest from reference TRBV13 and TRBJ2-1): AAGVIQSPRHLIKEKRETATLKCYPIPRHDTVYWYQQGPGQDPQFLISFYEKMQSDKGSIPDRFSAQQFSDYHSELNMSSLELGDSALYFCASSEQGPDEQFFGPGTRLTVL.

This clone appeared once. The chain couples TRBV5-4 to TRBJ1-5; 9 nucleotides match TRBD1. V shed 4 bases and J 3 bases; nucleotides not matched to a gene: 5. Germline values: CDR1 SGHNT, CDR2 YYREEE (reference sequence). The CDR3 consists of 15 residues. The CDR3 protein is CASSEDRGANQPQHF. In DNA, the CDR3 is TGTGCCAGCAGCGAAGACAGGGGGGCCAATCAGCCCCAGCATTTT. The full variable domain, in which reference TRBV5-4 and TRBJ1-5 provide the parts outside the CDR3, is ETGVTQSPTHLIKTRGQQVTLRCSSQSGHNTVSWYQQALGQGPQFIFQYYREEENGRGNFPPRFSGLQFPNYSSELNVNALELDDSALYLCASSEDRGANQPQHFGDGTRLSIL.

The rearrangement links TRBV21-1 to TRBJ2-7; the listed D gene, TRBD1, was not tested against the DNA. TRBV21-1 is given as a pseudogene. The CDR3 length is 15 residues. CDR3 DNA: TGTGCCAGCAGCAGACGGGACAGGGCGGCCTACGAGCAGTACTTC. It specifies CASSRRDRAAYEQYF.

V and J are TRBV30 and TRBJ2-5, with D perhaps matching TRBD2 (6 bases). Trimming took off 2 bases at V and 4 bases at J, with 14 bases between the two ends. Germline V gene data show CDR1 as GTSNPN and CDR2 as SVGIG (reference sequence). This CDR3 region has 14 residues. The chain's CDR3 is CAWSWEDGGETQYF. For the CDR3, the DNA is TGTGCCTGGAGTTGGGAGGACGGTGGAGAGACCCAGTACTTC.

Written as DNA, the CDR3 is TGTGCCAGCAGGGAGGACAGTTCGAGCTCCTACGAGCAGTACTTC. This translates into CASREDSSSSYEQYF. The chain carries TRBV28 and TRBJ2-7; possible D gene TRBD1, 6 bases. V was shortened by 6 bases and J by 0 bases, with 15 bases between the two germline ends. The CDR3 spans 15 residues. CDR1 MDHEN and CDR2 SYDVKM come from the germline V gene.

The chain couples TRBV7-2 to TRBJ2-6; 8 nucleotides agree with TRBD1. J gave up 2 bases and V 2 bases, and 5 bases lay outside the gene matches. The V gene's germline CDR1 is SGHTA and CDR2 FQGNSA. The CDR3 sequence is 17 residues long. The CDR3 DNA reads TGTGCCAGCAGCTTAAGGACAGGGTTGACTGGGGCCAACGTCCTGACTTTC. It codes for CASSLRTGLTGANVLTF. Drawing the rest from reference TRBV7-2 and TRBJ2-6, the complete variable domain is GAGVSQSPSNKVTEKGKDVELRCDPISGHTALYWYRQSLGQGLEFLIYFQGNSAPDKSGLPSDRFSAERTGGSVSTLTIQRTQQEDSAVYLCASSLRTGLTGANVLTFGAGSRLTVL.

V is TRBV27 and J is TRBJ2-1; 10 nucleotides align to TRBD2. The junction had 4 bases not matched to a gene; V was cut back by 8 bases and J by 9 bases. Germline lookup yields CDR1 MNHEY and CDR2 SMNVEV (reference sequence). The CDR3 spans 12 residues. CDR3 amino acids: CASSSGRGEQFF. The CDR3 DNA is TGTGCCAGCTCTAGCGGGAGAGGTGAGCAGTTCTTC.

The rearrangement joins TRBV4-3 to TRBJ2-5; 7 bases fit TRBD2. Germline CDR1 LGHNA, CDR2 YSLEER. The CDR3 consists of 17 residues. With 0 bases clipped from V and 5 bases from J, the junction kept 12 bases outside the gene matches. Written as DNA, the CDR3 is TGCGCCAGCAGCCAAGAGGCGGCGGGAGATTGGGGGGAGACCCAGTACTTC. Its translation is CASSQEAAGDWGETQYF.

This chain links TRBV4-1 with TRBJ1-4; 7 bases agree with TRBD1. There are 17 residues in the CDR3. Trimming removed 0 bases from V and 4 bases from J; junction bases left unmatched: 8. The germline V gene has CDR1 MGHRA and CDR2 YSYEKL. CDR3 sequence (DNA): TGCGCCAGCAGCCAAGATTCAGGAGGGGACAGTAATGAAAAACTGTTTTTT. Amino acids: CASSQDSGGDSNEKLFF.